A selection of T cell receptor beta chains follows, all from one sample in a study of T cells in Graves' hyperthyroidism and ophthalmopathy. TCRdb re-derived calls from the multiplex PCR reads in MiXCR, one entry per CDR3 protein. The table lists about 410,000 distinct CDR3 sequences, over 12% of them singletons, with less than 15% in the top ten. Source material: blood. The origin of the receptors is a man aged 18 to 29 with Graves' ophthalmopathy. CDR3s include the opening cysteine and the closing phenylalanine or tryptophan. The D gene is left open where the match is weak. The size field is filled for only some rows; it gives once, few, many or a size class.

d_call: -; j_call: TRBJ2-5; v_call: TRBV11-2; clone_size: -; cdr3_nt: TGTGCCAGCAGCTTAGGTACGGGCAACCCCTCAGAGACCCAGTACTTC; cdr3_aa: CASSLGTGNPSETQYF
d_call: -; j_call: TRBJ1-1; v_call: TRBV11-2; clone_size: many; cdr3_nt: TGTGCCAGCAGCTCGACAGTGAACACTGAAGCTTTCTTT; cdr3_aa: CASSSTVNTEAFF
d_call: -; j_call: TRBJ2-7; v_call: TRBV24-1; clone_size: many; cdr3_nt: TGTGCCACCAGTGATTTGGGCTACGAGCAGTACTTC; cdr3_aa: CATSDLGYEQYF
d_call: TRBD2; j_call: TRBJ2-1; v_call: TRBV4-1; clone_size: few; cdr3_nt: TGCGCCAGCAGCCAAGGTGGACTAGCGGGCCACAATGAGCAGTTCTTC; cdr3_aa: CASSQGGLAGHNEQFF
d_call: -; j_call: TRBJ1-2; v_call: TRBV2; clone_size: many; cdr3_nt: TGTGCCAGGGAGGACGGAACTAACTATGGCTACACCTTC; cdr3_aa: CAREDGTNYGYTF
d_call: TRBD2; j_call: TRBJ2-5; v_call: TRBV2; clone_size: many; cdr3_nt: TGTGCCAGCAGCGGAGCGGGAGTGGGGGAGACCCAGTACTTC; cdr3_aa: CASSGAGVGETQYF
d_call: TRBD1; j_call: TRBJ1-4; v_call: TRBV7-9; clone_size: many; cdr3_nt: TGTGCCAGCAGCCCCGTGACAGGGAAGGAAAAACTGTTTTTT; cdr3_aa: CASSPVTGKEKLFF
d_call: -; j_call: TRBJ1-1; v_call: TRBV19; clone_size: few; cdr3_nt: TGTGCCAGTAACGGACAGTACACTGAAGCTTTCTTT; cdr3_aa: CASNGQYTEAFF
d_call: -; j_call: TRBJ1-6; v_call: TRBV5-8; clone_size: -; cdr3_nt: TGTGCCAGCAGCCCAGAGACAGGAGCAAATTCACCCCTCCACTTT; cdr3_aa: CASSPETGANSPLHF
d_call: TRBD1; j_call: TRBJ2-1; v_call: TRBV12-3/TRBV12-4; clone_size: many; cdr3_nt: TGTGCCAGCAGTCCGCGACAGGGCCCGTACAATGAGCAGTTCTTC; cdr3_aa: CASSPRQGPYNEQFF
d_call: TRBD1; j_call: TRBJ1-1; v_call: TRBV18; clone_size: many; cdr3_nt: TGTGCCAGCTCACCGTACGACAGGGGGCTAGAAGCTTTCTTT; cdr3_aa: CASSPYDRGLEAFF
d_call: -; j_call: TRBJ2-2; v_call: TRBV5-6; clone_size: -; cdr3_nt: TGTGCCAGCAGCGGTAGCGGAGCGAACACCGGGGAGCTGTTTTTT; cdr3_aa: CASSGSGANTGELFF
d_call: TRBD2; j_call: TRBJ2-1; v_call: TRBV2; clone_size: many; cdr3_nt: TGTGCCAGCAGTGACGGGCGGGGGGGCCACAATGAGCAGTTCTTC; cdr3_aa: CASSDGRGGHNEQFF
d_call: TRBD1; j_call: TRBJ2-7; v_call: TRBV11-1; clone_size: -; cdr3_nt: TGTGCCAGCAGCTTCGGGACAGCGATCTACGAGCAGTACTTC; cdr3_aa: CASSFGTAIYEQYF
d_call: -; j_call: TRBJ2-7; v_call: TRBV7-6; clone_size: many; cdr3_nt: TGTGCCAGCAGCTTAGGTACGGCGGACGTGCAGTACTTC; cdr3_aa: CASSLGTADVQYF
d_call: -; j_call: TRBJ1-1; v_call: TRBV19; clone_size: -; cdr3_nt: TGTGCCAGTACCCGAACCGACAGTCGGGACTTTAATGAAGCTTTCTTT; cdr3_aa: CASTRTDSRDFNEAFF
d_call: -; j_call: TRBJ2-3; v_call: TRBV3-1; clone_size: many; cdr3_nt: TGTGCCAGCAGCCAAGTCCCCACAGAAGATACGCAGTATTTT; cdr3_aa: CASSQVPTEDTQYF
d_call: TRBD2; j_call: TRBJ2-1; v_call: TRBV10-3; clone_size: many; cdr3_nt: TGTGCCATCAGCTCCCGGGAGGCGGGGTACGATGAGCAGTTCTTC; cdr3_aa: CAISSREAGYDEQFF
d_call: -; j_call: TRBJ1-2; v_call: TRBV6-5; clone_size: many; cdr3_nt: TGTGCCAGCAGTTACGTACAGAACTATGGCTACACCTTC; cdr3_aa: CASSYVQNYGYTF
d_call: -; j_call: TRBJ1-2; v_call: TRBV3-1; clone_size: few; cdr3_nt: TGTGCCAGCAGCCAGATACCCTGGGGGGGCTACTATGGCTACACCTTC; cdr3_aa: CASSQIPWGGYYGYTF
d_call: TRBD2; j_call: TRBJ2-4; v_call: TRBV5-5; clone_size: -; cdr3_nt: TGTGCCAGCAGCTTGGGACCTAGGACTAGCGGGAGTAACATTCAGTACTTC; cdr3_aa: CASSLGPRTSGSNIQYF
d_call: TRBD2; j_call: TRBJ2-3; v_call: TRBV5-6; clone_size: -; cdr3_nt: TGTGCCAGCAGCTTGCTTCTAGCGGGAGCTCTAGATACGCAGTATTTT; cdr3_aa: CASSLLLAGALDTQYF